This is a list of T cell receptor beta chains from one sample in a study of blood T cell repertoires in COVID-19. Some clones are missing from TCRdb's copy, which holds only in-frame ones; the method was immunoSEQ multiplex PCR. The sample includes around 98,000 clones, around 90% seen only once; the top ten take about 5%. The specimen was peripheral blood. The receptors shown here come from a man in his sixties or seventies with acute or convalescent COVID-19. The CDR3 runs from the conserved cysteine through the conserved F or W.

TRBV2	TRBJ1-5	CASNYGSNQPQHF
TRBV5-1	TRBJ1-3	CASRPGTSSGNTIYF
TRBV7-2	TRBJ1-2	CASSLVYRGYGYTF
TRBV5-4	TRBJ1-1	CASRRLGQGAGGRGEAFF
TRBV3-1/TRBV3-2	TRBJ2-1	CASSQDLLGVSYNEQFF
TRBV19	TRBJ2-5	CASSTYPGGQETQYF
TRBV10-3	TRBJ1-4	CAISGGQRKLFF
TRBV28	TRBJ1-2	CASSLLRGDYGYTF
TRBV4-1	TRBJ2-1	CASSQDGGTYNEQFF
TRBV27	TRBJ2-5	CASSSLGQPLETQYF
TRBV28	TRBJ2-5	CASRRQLQETQYF
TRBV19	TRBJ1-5	CASSKSVPAVSNQPQHF
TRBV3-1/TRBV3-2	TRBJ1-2	CASSQDYPLNYGYTF
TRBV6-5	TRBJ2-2	CASGRDNTGELFF
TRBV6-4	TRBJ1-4	CASSEETGYEKLFF
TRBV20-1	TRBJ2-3	CSASSSGGASTDTQYF
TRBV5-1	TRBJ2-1	CASSLETGNSYNEQFF
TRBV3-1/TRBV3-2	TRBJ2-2	CASEDSGTRATGELFF
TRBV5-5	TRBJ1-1	CASSLYGADTEAFF
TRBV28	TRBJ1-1	CASNRDTEAFF
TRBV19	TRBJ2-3	CASSTRLTGVADTQYF
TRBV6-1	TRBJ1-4	CASSEAGLATNEKLFF
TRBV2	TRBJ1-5	CASGAQLGQGNQPQHF
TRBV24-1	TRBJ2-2	CATSGSGTSNTGELFF
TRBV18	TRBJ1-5	CASSPEGNQPQHF
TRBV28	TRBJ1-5	CASSFPGDQPQHF
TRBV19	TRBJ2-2	CASNPWGAGELFF
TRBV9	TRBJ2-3	CASSVNGGGVPDTQYF
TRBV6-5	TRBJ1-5	CATGRQVDQPQHF
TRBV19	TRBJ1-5	CASSIDPRTVYQPQHF
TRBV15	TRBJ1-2	CATSPSTGYGYTF
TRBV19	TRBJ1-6	CASSTNTARTLHF
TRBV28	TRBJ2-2	CASSFLLGGHTGELFF
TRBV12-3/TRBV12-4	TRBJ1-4	CASSRTAEKLFF
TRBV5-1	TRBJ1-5	CASSLSGNQPQHF
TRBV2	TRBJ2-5	CASKRGVQETQYF
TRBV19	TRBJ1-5	CASSTDTVYNQPQHF
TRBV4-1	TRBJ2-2	CASSQRTGELFF
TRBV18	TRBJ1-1	CASSPLDRNTEAFF
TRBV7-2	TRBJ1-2	CASSLELGAAYGYTF
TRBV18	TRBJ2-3	CASSGQGQGTDTQYF
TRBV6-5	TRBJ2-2	CASTRTASNTGELFF
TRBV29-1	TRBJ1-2	CSVTESSYGYTF
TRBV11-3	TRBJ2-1	CASSPVGLVNEQFF
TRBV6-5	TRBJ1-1	CASSTGGMAEAFF
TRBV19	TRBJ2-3	CASSLRGTRGTDTQYF
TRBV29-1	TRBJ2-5	CSVVKTGETQYF
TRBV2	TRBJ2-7	CASRPGLATYEQYF
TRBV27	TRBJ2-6	CASSFGTSYSGANVLTF
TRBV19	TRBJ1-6	CATEDRDNSPLHF
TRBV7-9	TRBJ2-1	CASSWTHRGGEQFF
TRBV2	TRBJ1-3	CASSEALSYPGQGFGNTIYF
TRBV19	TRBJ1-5	CASSTRQGSYQPQHF
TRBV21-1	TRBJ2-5	CASQQRTSGQETQYF
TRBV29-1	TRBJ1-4	CSVARGVANEKLFF
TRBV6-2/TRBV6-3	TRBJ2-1	CASSPSTSGANEQFF
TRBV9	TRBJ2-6	CASSPRQGAFSGANVLTF
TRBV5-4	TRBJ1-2	CASSWGDRRLNYGYTF